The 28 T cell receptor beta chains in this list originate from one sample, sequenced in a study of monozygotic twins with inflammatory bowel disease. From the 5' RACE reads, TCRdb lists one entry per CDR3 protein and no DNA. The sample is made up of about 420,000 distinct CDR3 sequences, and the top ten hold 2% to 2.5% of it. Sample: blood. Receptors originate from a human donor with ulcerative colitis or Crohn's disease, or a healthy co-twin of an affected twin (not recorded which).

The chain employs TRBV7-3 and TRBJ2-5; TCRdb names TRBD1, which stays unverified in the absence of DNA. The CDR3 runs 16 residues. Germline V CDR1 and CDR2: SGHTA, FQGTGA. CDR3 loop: CASSLTPGLGYETQYF.

The CDR3 reads CATSRDSSSSYNEQFF. The chain is built from TRBV15 and TRBJ2-1. The CDR3 loop spans 16 amino acids. Germline V gene sequence: CDR1 LNHNV, CDR2 YYDKDF (reference sequence).

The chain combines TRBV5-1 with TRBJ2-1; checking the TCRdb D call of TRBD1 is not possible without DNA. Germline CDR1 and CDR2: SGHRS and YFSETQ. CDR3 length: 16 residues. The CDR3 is CASTIMNGGQNNEQFF.

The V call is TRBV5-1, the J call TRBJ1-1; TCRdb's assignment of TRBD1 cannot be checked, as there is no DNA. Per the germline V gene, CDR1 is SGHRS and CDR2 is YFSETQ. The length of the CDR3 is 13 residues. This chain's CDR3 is CASTTGMNTEAFF.

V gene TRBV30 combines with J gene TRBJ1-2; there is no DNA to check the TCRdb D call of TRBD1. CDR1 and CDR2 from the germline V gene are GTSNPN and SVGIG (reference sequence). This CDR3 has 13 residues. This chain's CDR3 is CAWSGDRGGGYTF. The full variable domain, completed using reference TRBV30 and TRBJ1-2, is SQTIHQWPATLVQPVGSPLSLECTVEGTSNPNLYWYRQAAGRGLQLLFYSVGIGQISSEVPQNLSASRPQDRQFILSSKKLLLSDSGFYLCAWSGDRGGGYTFGSGTRLTVV.

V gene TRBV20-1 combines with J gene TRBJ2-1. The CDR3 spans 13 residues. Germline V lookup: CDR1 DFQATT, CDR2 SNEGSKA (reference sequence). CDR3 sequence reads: CSATGVSYNEQFF.

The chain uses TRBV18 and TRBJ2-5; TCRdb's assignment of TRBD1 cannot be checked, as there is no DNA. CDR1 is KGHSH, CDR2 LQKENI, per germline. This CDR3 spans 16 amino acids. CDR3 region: CASSPPHAQGVYTQYF.

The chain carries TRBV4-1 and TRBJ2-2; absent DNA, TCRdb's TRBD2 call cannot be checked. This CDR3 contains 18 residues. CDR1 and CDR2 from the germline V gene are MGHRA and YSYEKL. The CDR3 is CASSQAADLLLSTGELFF.

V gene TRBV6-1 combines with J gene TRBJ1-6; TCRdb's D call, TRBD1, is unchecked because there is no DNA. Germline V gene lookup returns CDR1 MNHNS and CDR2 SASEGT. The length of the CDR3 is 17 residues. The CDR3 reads CASSTETGLSDNSPLHF.

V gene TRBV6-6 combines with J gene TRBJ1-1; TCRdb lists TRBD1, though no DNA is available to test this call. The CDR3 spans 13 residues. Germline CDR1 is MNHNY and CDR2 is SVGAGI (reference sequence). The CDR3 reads CASTTTGGTEAFF.

The CDR3 is CASSVGSSGTRTDTQYF. J is TRBJ2-3 and V is TRBV9; the TCRdb call, TRBD2, lacks DNA for checking. Germline CDR1 is SGDLS and CDR2 is YYNGEE. This CDR3 is built from 17 residues.

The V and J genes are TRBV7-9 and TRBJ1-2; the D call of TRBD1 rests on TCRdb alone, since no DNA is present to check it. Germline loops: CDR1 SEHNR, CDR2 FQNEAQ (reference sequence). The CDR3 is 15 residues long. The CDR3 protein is CASSLAGREVSGYTF. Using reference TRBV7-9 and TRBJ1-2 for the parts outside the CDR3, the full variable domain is DTGVSQNPRHKITKRGQNVTFRCDPISEHNRLYWYRQTLGQGPEFLTYFQNEAQLEKSRLLSDRFSAERPKGSFSTLEIQRTEQGDSAMYLCASSLAGREVSGYTFGSGTRLTVV.

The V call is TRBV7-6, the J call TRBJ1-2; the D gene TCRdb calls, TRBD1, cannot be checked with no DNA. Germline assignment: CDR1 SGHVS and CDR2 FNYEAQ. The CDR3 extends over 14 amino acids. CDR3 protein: CASSLDRGSYGYTF. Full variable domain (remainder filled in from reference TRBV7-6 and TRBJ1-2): GAGVSQSPRYKVTKRGQDVALRCDPISGHVSLYWYRQALGQGPEFLTYFNYEAQQDKSGLPNDRFSAERPEGSISTLTIQRTEQRDSAMYRCASSLDRGSYGYTFGSGTRLTVV.

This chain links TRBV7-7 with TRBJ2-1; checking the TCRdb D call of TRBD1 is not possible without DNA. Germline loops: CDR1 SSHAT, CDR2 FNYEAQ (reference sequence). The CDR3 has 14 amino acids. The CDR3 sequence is CASSPGGSNNEQFF.

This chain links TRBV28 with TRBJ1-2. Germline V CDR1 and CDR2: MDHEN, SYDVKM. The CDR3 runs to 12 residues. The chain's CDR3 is CASSFLRRDYTF.

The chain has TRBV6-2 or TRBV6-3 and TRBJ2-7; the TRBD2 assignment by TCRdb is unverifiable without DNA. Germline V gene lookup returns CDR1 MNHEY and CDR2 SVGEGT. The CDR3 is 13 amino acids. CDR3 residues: CASSWLAGIEQYF.

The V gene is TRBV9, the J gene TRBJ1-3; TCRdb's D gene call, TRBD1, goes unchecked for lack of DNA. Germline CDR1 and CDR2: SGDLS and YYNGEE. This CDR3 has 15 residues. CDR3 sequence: CASSVATGKGGTIYF.

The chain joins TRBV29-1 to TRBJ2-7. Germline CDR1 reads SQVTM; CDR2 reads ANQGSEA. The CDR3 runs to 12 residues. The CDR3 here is CSAQGTSYEQYF.

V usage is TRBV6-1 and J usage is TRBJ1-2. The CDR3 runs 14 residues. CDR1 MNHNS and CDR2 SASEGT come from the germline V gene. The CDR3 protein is CASTLSDGPYGYTF.

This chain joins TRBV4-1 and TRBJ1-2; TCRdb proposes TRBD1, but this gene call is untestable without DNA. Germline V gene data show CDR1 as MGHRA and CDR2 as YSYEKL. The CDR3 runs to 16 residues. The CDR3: CASSQGGAASNYGYTF.

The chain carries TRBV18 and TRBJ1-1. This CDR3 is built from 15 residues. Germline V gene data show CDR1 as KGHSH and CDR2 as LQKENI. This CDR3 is CASSRRELVDTEAFF.

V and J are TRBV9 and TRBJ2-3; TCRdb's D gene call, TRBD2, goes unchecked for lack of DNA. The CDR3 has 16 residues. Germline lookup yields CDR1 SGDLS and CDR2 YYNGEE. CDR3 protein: CASSAWGSAKSDTQYF.

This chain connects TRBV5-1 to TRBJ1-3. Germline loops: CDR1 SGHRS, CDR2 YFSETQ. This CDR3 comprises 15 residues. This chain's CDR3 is CASSWDGSSGNTIYF.

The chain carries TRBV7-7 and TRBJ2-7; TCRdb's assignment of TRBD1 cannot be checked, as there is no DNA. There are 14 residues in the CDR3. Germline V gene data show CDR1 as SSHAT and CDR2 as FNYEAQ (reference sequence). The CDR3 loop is CASRSGQLLYEQYF.

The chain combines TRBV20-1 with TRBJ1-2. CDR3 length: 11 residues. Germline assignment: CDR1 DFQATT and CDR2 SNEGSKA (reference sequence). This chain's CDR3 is CSADETHGYTF.

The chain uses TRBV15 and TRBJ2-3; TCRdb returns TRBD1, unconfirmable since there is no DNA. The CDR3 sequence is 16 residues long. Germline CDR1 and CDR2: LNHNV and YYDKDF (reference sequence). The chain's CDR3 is CATSSRMSGVTDTQYF.

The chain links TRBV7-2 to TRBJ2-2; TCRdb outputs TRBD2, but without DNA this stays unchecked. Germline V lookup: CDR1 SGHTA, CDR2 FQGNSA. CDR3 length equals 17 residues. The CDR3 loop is CASSLGPSGSVTGELFF.

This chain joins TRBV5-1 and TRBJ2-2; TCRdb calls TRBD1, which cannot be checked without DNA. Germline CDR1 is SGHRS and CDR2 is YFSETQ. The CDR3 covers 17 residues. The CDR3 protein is CASSAGTGGGRTGELFF.